The rows below give T cell receptor beta chains drawn from one sample of a study of blood T cell repertoires in COVID-19. Sequencing was performed with immunoSEQ multiplex PCR; in TCRdb, only in-frame clones are kept and a portion is missing. The data show 100,000 or so clones, 75% to 90% seen once. The sequenced sample consisted of peripheral blood. Every receptor here comes from a man aged 55 to 70 with acute or convalescent COVID-19. Each CDR3 is given with its conserved first and last residue. Each record gives: CDR3 protein, CDR3 DNA, D gene, J gene, V gene, clone size. D genes are given only for firm matches. Some rows mark clone size as missing; the rest say once, few, many or name a class of expanded clone.

CASSPRTGGNTIYF TGTGCCAGCAGTCCGCGGACAGGGGGAAACACCATATATTTT TRBD1 TRBJ1-3 TRBV6-5 .
CASSPSGGVSGEQFF TGTGCCAGCAGCCCTAGCGGGGGCGTCTCCGGTGAGCAGTTCTTC TRBD2 TRBJ2-1 TRBV11-3 .
CASSQDRATEAFF TGTGCCAGCAGCCAGGACAGGGCCACTGAAGCTTTCTTT TRBD1 TRBJ1-1 TRBV6-2/TRBV6-3 .
CASSRVAGVGVGETQYF TGTGCCAGCAGTCGAGTAGCGGGAGTGGGGGTTGGGGAGACCCAGTACTTC TRBD2 TRBJ2-5 TRBV6-6 .
CASSPAGAGANVLTF TGCGCCAGCAGCCCCGCCGGGGCTGGGGCCAACGTCCTGACTTTC . TRBJ2-6 TRBV5-1 .
CASIPGQENTEAFF TGTGCCAGCATTCCGGGACAAGAGAACACTGAAGCTTTCTTT . TRBJ1-1 TRBV6-5 .
CATSDPDRDGLSEQFF TGTGCCACCAGTGATCCGGACAGGGATGGTCTCAGTGAGCAGTTCTTC TRBD1 TRBJ2-1 TRBV24-1 .
CASSPQGQNQPQHF TGCGCCAGCAGCCCCCAGGGGCAGAATCAGCCCCAGCATTTT . TRBJ1-5 TRBV4-1 .
CASDRGAEKLFF TGTGCCTCGGACAGGGGGGCTGAAAAACTGTTTTTT TRBD1 TRBJ1-4 TRBV30 .
CASSQITAGVSGNTIYF TGTGCCAGCAGCCAAATTACAGCCGGGGTCTCTGGAAACACCATATATTTT . TRBJ1-3 TRBV7-8 .
CASSNGDRDNSPLHF TGTGCCAGTAGTAACGGCGACAGGGATAATTCACCCCTCCACTTT TRBD1 TRBJ1-6 TRBV19 .
CASSQTSVASTDTQYF TGCGCCAGCAGCCAGACTAGCGTTGCTAGCACAGATACGCAGTATTTT TRBD2 TRBJ2-3 TRBV4-1 .
CASSLSGLAYNEQFF TGTGCCAGCAGCCTGAGCGGACTCGCCTACAATGAGCAGTTCTTC . TRBJ2-1 TRBV7-2 few
CASSWSTGGNTEAFF TGCGCCAGCAGCTGGTCGACAGGGGGCAACACTGAAGCTTTCTTT TRBD1 TRBJ1-1 TRBV5-1 .
CASSLGTGLTYEQYF TGTGCCAGCTCACTCGGGACAGGTCTGACCTACGAGCAGTACTTC TRBD1 TRBJ2-7 TRBV18 once
CASSFQTYNEQFF TGTGCCAGCAGCTTTCAGACCTACAATGAGCAGTTCTTC . TRBJ2-1 TRBV11-2 .
CSAAEDGTQYF TGCAGTGCTGCCGAGGATGGGACCCAGTACTTC . TRBJ2-5 TRBV20-1 .
CASSPYGGTGVNYGYTF TGTGCCAGCTCACCATATGGGGGGACAGGGGTAAACTATGGCTACACCTTC TRBD1 TRBJ1-2 TRBV18 .
CASSQDTVYGYTF TGTGCCAGCAGCCAAGATACGGTCTATGGCTACACCTTC . TRBJ1-2 TRBV14 .
CASSQGGQGKQYF TGTGCCAGTAGTCAGGGGGGACAGGGGAAGCAGTACTTC TRBD1 TRBJ2-7 TRBV19 few
CASSLIGTGDETQYF TGTGCCAGCAGCTTGATCGGGACAGGGGATGAGACCCAGTACTTC TRBD1 TRBJ2-5 TRBV5-4 .
CASSLDSLIYGYTF TGTGCCAGCAGCTTGGACAGCCTTATATATGGCTACACCTTC . TRBJ1-2 TRBV5-6 .
CASSLETQQPQHF TGTGCCAGCAGCTTAGAGACACAGCAGCCCCAGCATTTT . TRBJ1-5 TRBV7-9 few
CASSIGLAQETQYF TGTGCCAGTAGTATAGGACTAGCACAAGAGACCCAGTACTTC TRBD2 TRBJ2-5 TRBV19 few
CASSHRIQETQYF TGTGCCAGCAGCCACAGGATCCAAGAGACCCAGTACTTC . TRBJ2-5 TRBV5-6 .
CASSLGTAQETQYF TGCGCCAGCAGCTTAGGGACAGCTCAAGAGACCCAGTACTTC TRBD1 TRBJ2-5 TRBV5-1 .
CATSRESPAATNEKLFF TGTGCCACCAGCAGAGAATCCCCAGCGGCAACTAATGAAAAACTGTTTTTT . TRBJ1-4 TRBV15 .
CASSLIRGGNTGELFF TGTGCCAGCAGCTTAATACGTGGAGGGAACACCGGGGAGCTGTTTTTT . TRBJ2-2 TRBV11-2 .
CAWRPVNTEAFF TGTGCCTGGAGGCCAGTGAACACTGAAGCTTTCTTT . TRBJ1-1 TRBV30 .
CASSQDNIFGNTIYF TGCGCCAGCAGCCAAGATAACATATTTGGAAACACCATATATTTT . TRBJ1-3 TRBV4-3 once
CASSTTGTMQPGEQYF TGTGCCAGCAGCACCACCGGGACTATGCAGCCTGGCGAGCAGTACTTC TRBD2 TRBJ2-7 TRBV11-2 .
CASSFLRGSRFLGYTF TGTGCCAGCAGTTTCCTCCGCGGGTCTCGGTTTTTAGGCTACACCTTC . TRBJ1-2 TRBV27 .
CARQPIGSYEQYF TGTGCCAGACAGCCGATCGGCTCCTACGAGCAGTACTTC . TRBJ2-7 TRBV2 .
CASSLGAGVSTEAFF TGCGCCAGCAGCTTGGGGGCGGGTGTGAGCACTGAAGCTTTCTTT . TRBJ1-1 TRBV5-1 .
CASSLSGIYEQYF TGTGCCAGCAGCTTGAGCGGGATCTACGAGCAGTACTTC TRBD2 TRBJ2-7 TRBV5-8 .
CASSLGIGANYGYTF TGTGCCAGCAGCTTAGGTATAGGAGCTAACTATGGCTACACCTTC . TRBJ1-2 TRBV7-6 .
CASTPRSANEQFF TGTGCCAGCACCCCCCGCAGCGCGAATGAGCAGTTCTTC . TRBJ2-1 TRBV25-1 .
CASSPLPKSGRGYEQYF TGTGCCAGCAGCCCGCTCCCGAAGAGCGGGAGAGGGTACGAGCAGTACTTC . TRBJ2-7 TRBV21-1 .
CATSRDKNRVVEKLFF TGTGCCACCAGCAGAGATAAGAACAGGGTAGTTGAAAAACTGTTTTTT . TRBJ1-4 TRBV15 .
CASSRNPGWTEAFF TGCGCCAGCAGTCGGAACCCAGGGTGGACTGAAGCTTTCTTT . TRBJ1-1 TRBV4-3 once
CASSFLGQGLSGNTIYF TGTGCCAGCAGCTTCCTCGGACAGGGTCTGTCTGGAAACACCATATATTTT TRBD1 TRBJ1-3 TRBV7-2 .
CASSVEGTTNEKLFF TGTGCCAGCAGCGTAGAGGGGACAACTAATGAAAAACTGTTTTTT . TRBJ1-4 TRBV9 .
CASSQSDRYYGYTF TGTGCCAGCAGCCAATCGGACAGGTACTATGGCTACACCTTC TRBD1 TRBJ1-2 TRBV14 .
CASSPGQRNSPLHF TGTGCCAGCAGCCCGGGACAGCGTAATTCACCCCTCCACTTT TRBD1 TRBJ1-6 TRBV7-9 .
CASTFRTGINEKLFF TGTGCCAGCACCTTTCGGACAGGGATTAATGAAAAACTGTTTTTT TRBD1 TRBJ1-4 TRBV5-6 .